These 9 T cell receptor beta chains came from one sample sequenced in a study of T cells in Graves' hyperthyroidism and ophthalmopathy. The source material, RNA transcripts, was used to amplify TCR beta CDR3 regions. HTBI primers were the set used in a first-round RT-PCR of the TCR CDR3. MiXCR was run by TCRdb on the multiplex PCR reads, yielding one entry per CDR3 protein. There are roughly 260,000 distinct CDR3 sequences in the sample; roughly 15% occur only once, and roughly 14% lies in the top ten. The material sequenced was blood. The receptors here all came from a woman in her forties with Graves' hyperthyroidism that later progressed to Graves' ophthalmopathy.

The table lists this clonotype with many counts. The chain carries TRBV6-1 and TRBJ2-7, with 7 nucleotides matching TRBD2. V lost 8 bases and J lost 5; bases outside the gene matches: 3. This CDR3 is 11 amino acids long. Germline loops: CDR1 MNHNS, CDR2 SASEGT. Here the CDR3 DNA reads TGTGCCAGCGGGAGGGCCGACGAGCAGTACTTC. As protein: CASGRADEQYF.

This clonotype has only a few counts. This clone may be a read error of a much larger clone one base away. The rearrangement joins TRBV11-2 to TRBJ2-1; 7 bases map to TRBD2. Germline V lookup: CDR1 SGHAT, CDR2 FQNNGV. The CDR3 has 14 residues. This CDR3 reads CASTLSGLTHEQSF. The CDR3 DNA reads TGTGCCAGCACCCTTAGCGGGCTAACCCATGAGCAGTCCTTC.

This clonotype was observed many times. The chain joins TRBV11-2 to TRBJ2-2; no firm D call. The germline gives CDR1 SGHAT, CDR2 FQNNGV. V lost 4 bases, J lost 4 bases, and 10 bases lay in between. This CDR3 region has 14 residues. The CDR3 bases are TGTGCCAGCAGCTGGCAGGCCTTCACCGGGGAGCTGTTTTTT. This sequence encodes CASSWQAFTGELFF.

The chain is built from TRBV20-1 and TRBJ2-4; 9 bases map to TRBD2. Germline V CDR1 and CDR2: DFQATT, SNEGSKA (reference sequence). The CDR3 has 18 residues. V lost 1 base to trimming and J lost 0 bases; unmatched junction nucleotides: 10. CDR3 region: CSARVPSGMIVAKNIQYF. The CDR3 nucleotides read TGCAGTGCTAGAGTGCCTAGCGGGATGATTGTAGCCAAAAACATTCAGTACTTC.

This clonotype showed up many times. V and J are TRBV19 and TRBJ2-3; D gene unclear. Per germline, CDR1 LNHDA and CDR2 SQIVND (reference sequence). The CDR3 is 13 residues long. V lost 1 base, J lost 4 bases, and 6 bases lay in between. CDR3 residues: CASSIAQADTQYF. In DNA, the CDR3 is TGTGCCAGTAGTATAGCCCAAGCAGATACGCAGTATTTT. Drawing the rest from reference TRBV19 and TRBJ2-3, the complete variable domain is DGGITQSPKYLFRKEGQNVTLSCEQNLNHDAMYWYRQDPGQGLRLIYYSQIVNDFQKGDIAEGYSVSREKKESFPLTVTSAQKNPTAFYLCASSIAQADTQYFGPGTRLTVL.

This sequence joins TRBV7-8 and TRBJ2-7; 7 bases fit TRBD2. The J segment lost 2 bases and the V segment lost 5 bases, leaving 9 bases of the junction unmatched. The CDR3 is 15 residues long. Germline V gives CDR1 SGHVS, CDR2 FQNEAQ. The CDR3 spells CASSVVASGTYEQYF. The CDR3 nucleotides are TGTGCCAGCAGCGTCGTGGCTAGCGGAACCTACGAGCAGTACTTC.

Regarding this clonotype: An end of the junction differs from the germline gene, which may be a read error. V is TRBV20-1 and J is TRBJ2-1; 9 positions agree with TRBD2. The germline V gene has CDR1 DFQATT and CDR2 SNEGSKA (reference sequence). CDR3 length: 15 residues. CDR3 sequence reads: CSARGAGGPYNEQFF. CDR3 nucleotide sequence: TGCAGTGCCAGAGGGGCGGGAGGGCCTTACAATGAGCAGTTCTTC.

Turning to this clonotype: Since a much larger clone is just one base distant, this may be a read error. This chain joins TRBV10-1 and TRBJ2-5; weak D call: TRBD2 (5 bases). CDR1 is WNHNN, CDR2 SYGVQD, per germline (reference sequence). Trimming cost V 8 bases and J 4 bases, with 20 bases left between them. CDR3 length: 15 amino acids. The CDR3 nucleotides read TGCGCCAGCGGCCCGGGGTCTGCCGCAAGAGAGACCCAGTACTTC. Translating it yields CASGPGSAARETQYF.

This clonotype was recorded at least ten times. The chain has TRBV10-3 and TRBJ2-3, with D possibly being TRBD2 (5 bases). V lost 3 bases, J lost 0 bases, and 7 bases lay in between. The CDR3 length is 14 residues. Germline CDR1 is ENHRY and CDR2 is SYGVKD. This chain's CDR3 is CAISEPGSTDTQYF. The CDR3 nucleotides read TGTGCCATCAGTGAACCGGGGAGCACAGATACGCAGTATTTT.